Listed below are T cell receptor beta chains from one sample, sequenced in a study of preoperative IRX-2 immunotherapy in early breast cancer. Data came from immunoSEQ multiplex PCR; TCRdb stores just in-frame clones and leaves some out. Of under 15,000 clones listed, roughly 90% are singletons. The sample was collected from a patient treated with IRX-2 immunotherapy. The source is a human donor with breast cancer. Both conserved end residues are part of each CDR3. D genes are given only for firm matches. Size is omitted from some rows. Given values are once, few, many or a class for expanded clones.

d_call j_call v_call clone_size cdr3_nt cdr3_aa
NA TRBJ1-6 TRBV27 NA TGTGCCAGCAGCTTTAGGATGGCTGATAGTTATAATTCACCCCTCCACTTT CASSFRMADSYNSPLHF
NA TRBJ2-3 TRBV5-4 NA TGTGCCAGCAGCCGGAGAGGGTCTGTAGATACGCAGTATTTT CASSRRGSVDTQYF
TRBD2 TRBJ2-1 TRBV7-9 NA TGTGCCAGCAGCCCCACTAGCGGGGGCGACTACAATGAGCAGTTCTTC CASSPTSGGDYNEQFF
TRBD2 TRBJ2-5 TRBV5-1 NA TGCGCCAGCAGCTTGGCTAGCGGGTTCCAAGAGACCCAGTACTTC CASSLASGFQETQYF
NA TRBJ2-1 TRBV11-2 NA TGTGCCAGCAGCTTAGTTGACAATGAGCAGTTCTTC CASSLVDNEQFF
TRBD1 TRBJ1-4 TRBV7-9 NA TGTGCCAGCAGCTCCAACTTAAGACAGGGCAGAAACTTAATTGAAAAACTGTTTTTT CASSSNLRQGRNLIEKLFF
NA TRBJ1-3 TRBV5-6 NA TGTGCCAGCAGCTTGTTACAGCGTAGCTCTGGAAACACCATATATTTT CASSLLQRSSGNTIYF
NA TRBJ1-1 TRBV11-2 once TGTGCCAGCAGCTCTGGGGTTGGGCAGGTGTGGAAAGAAGCTTTCTTT CASSSGVGQVWKEAFF
TRBD1 TRBJ2-1 TRBV5-4 NA TGTGCCAGCAGCTCGACAGGGGATGAGCAGTTCTTC CASSSTGDEQFF
TRBD2 TRBJ2-1 TRBV30 NA TGTGCCTGGAGTGTAATGACTAGCGGGGGGCGGCTTAGGAAGCAGTTCTTC CAWSVMTSGGRLRKQFF
NA TRBJ2-7 TRBV5-5 NA TGTGCCAGCAGCTTAAGCGCCGGGAGCAACTACGAGCAGTACTTC CASSLSAGSNYEQYF
TRBD2 TRBJ2-3 TRBV7-6 NA TGTGCCAGCAGCTCCATAGCGGGGGGGCCGTATACGCAGTATTTT CASSSIAGGPYTQYF
TRBD1 TRBJ2-7 TRBV2 NA TGTGCCAGCAGTGAATCGGGGACAGGGCCGTACGAGCAGTACTTC CASSESGTGPYEQYF
TRBD2 TRBJ2-1 TRBV5-1 NA TGCGCCAGCAGCTTGGGGTTAGCGGGGGAGGGTGAGCAGTTCTTC CASSLGLAGEGEQFF
TRBD2 TRBJ2-2 TRBV5-1 once TGCGCCAGCAAGGTGATAGCGGGGACCTGGGAGCTGTTTTTT CASKVIAGTWELFF
NA TRBJ1-5 TRBV19 once TGTGCCAGTAGTATATTGGGCAGCGTGACCAATCAGCCCCAGCATTTT CASSILGSVTNQPQHF